The 22 T cell receptor beta chains below all came from one sample that was sequenced in a study of blood T cell repertoires in COVID-19. Only in-frame clones appear in the TCRdb table, and some are missing; sequencing was by immunoSEQ multiplex PCR. The sample consists of some 260,000 clones, more than 85% of them appearing once. Sequencing was done on a sample of PBMCs or T cells enriched from blood (not recorded which). These receptors came from a middle-aged man who had recovered from COVID-19.

The chain links TRBV6-5 to TRBJ2-3; TRBD2 might be the D (6 bases). CDR1 is MNHEY, CDR2 SVGAGI, per germline. V was shortened by 6 bases and J by 4 bases, with 14 bases between the two germline ends. The CDR3 runs to 14 residues. This CDR3 is CASRILGGPDTQYF. The CDR3 DNA reads as TGTGCCAGCAGAATCTTGGGGGGACCAGATACGCAGTATTTT.

This chain uses TRBV30 with TRBJ2-5; D is perhaps TRBD2 (5 bases). CDR3 length: 14 amino acids. Germline CDR1 and CDR2: GTSNPN and SVGIG (reference sequence). V lost 2 bases and J 7 bases, leaving 17 bases between the germline ends. This chain's CDR3 is CAWSSSPFGWTQYF. For the CDR3, the DNA is TGTGCCTGGAGTTCTAGCCCCTTTGGATGGACCCAGTACTTC.

This clone came up a few times. The chain uses TRBV5-1 and TRBJ1-3; TRBD1 aligns across 11 bases. Trimming cost V 3 bases and J 0 bases; bases outside gene matches: 8. Germline lookup yields CDR1 SGHRS and CDR2 YFSETQ. This CDR3 comprises 18 residues. The CDR3 region is CASSSGQGAVFSGNTIYF. DNA for the CDR3: TGCGCCAGCAGCTCAGGACAGGGGGCCGTGTTCTCTGGAAACACCATATATTTT.

The sample holds one count of this clone. The chain joins TRBV30 to TRBJ1-2; D is perhaps TRBD1 (5 bases). V dropped 4 bases and J dropped 4 bases, with 16 bases sitting between them. The CDR3 is 14 residues long. Per germline, CDR1 GTSNPN and CDR2 SVGIG (reference sequence). In nucleotides, the CDR3 is TGTGCCTGGACCCAGTGGGGGGGATCCTATGGCTACACCTTC. It specifies CAWTQWGGSYGYTF.

This chain uses TRBV7-9 with TRBJ1-4, with 7 bases lining up with TRBD1. V was pared by 5 bases and J by 3 bases, with 6 bases of the junction left unmatched. CDR3 length: 15 residues. Germline V gene sequence: CDR1 SEHNR, CDR2 FQNEAQ (reference sequence). CDR3 nucleotides: TGTGCCAGCAGCCAAGGACAGGCGCCTAATGAAAAACTGTTTTTT. It specifies CASSQGQAPNEKLFF.

Here the CDR3 DNA reads TGTGCCAGCAGCTCGGTGGGGACTGGAGGAAACACCATATATTTT. Encoded protein: CASSSVGTGGNTIYF. The chain carries TRBV11-2 and TRBJ1-3; tentatively, D is TRBD1 (5 bases). CDR1 and CDR2 (germline): SGHAT, FQNNGV. V lost 4 bases and J 4 bases, leaving 14 bases between the germline ends. The CDR3 spans 15 residues. Complete variable domain (other parts from reference TRBV11-2 and TRBJ1-3): EAGVAQSPRYKIIEKRQSVAFWCNPISGHATLYWYQQILGQGPKLLIQFQNNGVVDDSQLPKDRFSAERLKGVDSTLKIQPAKLEDSAVYLCASSSVGTGGNTIYFGEGSWLTVV.

The chain has TRBV4-2 and TRBJ1-1; D is possibly TRBD1 (6 bases). The CDR3 has 18 amino acids. CDR1 is LGHNA, CDR2 YNFKEQ, per germline. V was trimmed by 6 bases and J by 6 bases, leaving 29 bases between them. DNA of the CDR3: TGTGCCAGCAGTCCCAATTGGCGGGGGCAGGGCTTGGTGGCTGAAGCTTTCTTT. Translated: CASSPNWRGQGLVAEAFF.

CDR3 in amino acids: CSVSTTNTEAFF. CDR3 nucleotide sequence: TGCAGCGTGTCGACAACGAACACTGAAGCTTTCTTT. The rearrangement joins TRBV29-1 to TRBJ1-1, with D unclear. V was pared by 6 bases and J by 1 base, with 9 bases between. Per the germline V gene, CDR1 is SQVTM and CDR2 is ANQGSEA. CDR3 length equals 12 residues. Variable domain in full (rest from reference TRBV29-1 and TRBJ1-1): SAVISQKPSRDICQRGTSLTIQCQVDSQVTMMFWYRQQPGQSLTLIATANQGSEATYESGFVIDKFPISRPNLTFSTLTVSNMSPEDSSIYLCSVSTTNTEAFFGQGTRLTVV.

The V and J genes are TRBV28 and TRBJ2-7; 12 bases are shared with TRBD2. The CDR3 loop spans 19 amino acids. Germline CDR1 and CDR2: MDHEN and SYDVKM. V trimming: 4 bases; J trimming: 9 bases; junction bases outside the gene matches: 22. The CDR3 nucleotides are TGTGCCAGCAGTTCCCCGGCCGGGCTAGCGGGAGGGCCCTCTCCTCGGCAGTACTTC. Its protein is CASSSPAGLAGGPSPRQYF.

The chain is built from TRBV28 and TRBJ1-5, with unresolved D. This CDR3 region has 17 residues. Germline V gene lookup returns CDR1 MDHEN and CDR2 SYDVKM. V was trimmed by 3 bases and J by 2 bases, leaving 17 bases between them. CDR3 DNA sequence: TGTGCCAGCAGTTTGAAGGAGGTGGTGATCGGCAATCAGCCCCAGCATTTT. The encoded protein is CASSLKEVVIGNQPQHF.

V is TRBV19 and J is TRBJ1-1, with TRBD1 matching over 8 bases. The V gene's germline CDR1 is LNHDA and CDR2 SQIVND (reference sequence). J gave up 5 bases and V 3 bases, and 8 bases lay outside the gene matches. This CDR3 is built from 15 residues. The CDR3 sequence: CASSMSVRGLTEAFF. The DNA of the CDR3 is TGTGCCAGTAGTATGTCTGTCAGGGGGCTGACTGAAGCTTTCTTT.

For this clone: Other DNA variants within this sample encode the same CDR3. The gene calls are TRBV5-1 and TRBJ2-1, with D hard to call. The germline V and J ends were trimmed by 5 bases and 10 bases, with 10 bases remaining between them. This CDR3 region has 11 residues. CDR1 and CDR2 from the germline V gene are SGHRS and YFSETQ. The CDR3 DNA is TGCGCCAGCAGATTAGCCGGGGAGCAGTTCTTC. Amino acids: CASRLAGEQFF.

This clone was found many times. V is TRBV19 and J is TRBJ1-5; the D is unclear. Germline lookup yields CDR1 LNHDA and CDR2 SQIVND (reference sequence). This CDR3 is 16 amino acids long. V was pared by 3 bases and J by 1 base, with 13 bases between. The CDR3 protein is CASSIEARLSNQPQHF. For the CDR3, the DNA is TGTGCCAGTAGTATCGAGGCACGCCTGAGCAATCAGCCCCAGCATTTT. Looking up the rest from reference TRBV19 and TRBJ1-5 gives the full variable domain: DGGITQSPKYLFRKEGQNVTLSCEQNLNHDAMYWYRQDPGQGLRLIYYSQIVNDFQKGDIAEGYSVSREKKESFPLTVTSAQKNPTAFYLCASSIEARLSNQPQHFGDGTRLSIL.

The rearrangement uses TRBV12-5 and TRBJ1-2; 9 nucleotides align to TRBD1. After removal of 2 bases from V and 4 bases from J, the junction contained 2 bases not matched to a gene. Germline V gene lookup returns CDR1 LGHNT and CDR2 FRNRAP. CDR3 length equals 14 residues. CDR3 in DNA: TGTGCTAGTGGTTTGCTGACAGGGGGCTATGGCTACACCTTC. Translation gives CASGLLTGGYGYTF.

The chain carries TRBV4-3 and TRBJ2-2; 10 bases align to TRBD1. This CDR3 region has 18 residues. Germline V gene lookup returns CDR1 LGHNA and CDR2 YSLEER. With V trimmed by 1 base and J by 4 bases, 9 bases remained unmatched. CDR3 protein: CASSQGRQGAILTGELFF. Here the CDR3 DNA reads TGCGCCAGCAGCCAAGGGCGACAGGGGGCCATTCTCACCGGGGAGCTGTTTTTT.

J is TRBJ1-4 and V is TRBV5-1; 11 nucleotides align to TRBD1. The germline V gene has CDR1 SGHRS and CDR2 YFSETQ. Unmatched junction bases numbered 4, after V lost 4 bases and J lost 8 bases. The CDR3 is 14 residues long. DNA of the CDR3: TGCGCCAGCAGCCCAGGGACAGGGGGAGAAAAACTGTTTTTT. This sequence encodes CASSPGTGGEKLFF.

This chain uses TRBV7-3 with TRBJ2-7, with 12 bases fitting TRBD2. The CDR3 has 15 residues. Germline V gives CDR1 SGHTA, CDR2 FQGTGA. Trimming at V came to 2 bases and at J to 3 bases, leaving 2 bases not matched to a gene. CDR3 sequence (DNA): TGTGCCAGCAGCTTACTAGCGGGGGGGAACTACGAGCAGTACTTC. Its translation: CASSLLAGGNYEQYF.

The V call is TRBV5-6, the J call TRBJ2-7; perhaps TRBD2 as D (7 bases). The CDR3 length is 18 residues. CDR1 is SGHDT, CDR2 YYEEEE, per germline. V was cut by 6 bases and J by 2 bases, with 27 bases left in between. CDR3 in amino acids: CASTEEGPTGGQTYEQYF. CDR3 sequence (DNA): TGTGCCAGCACCGAGGAGGGTCCGACCGGGGGGCAGACCTACGAGCAGTACTTC.

This chain links TRBV27 with TRBJ2-7; TRBD1 agrees at 8 bases. From germline, CDR1 is MNHEY and CDR2 SMNVEV (reference sequence). This CDR3 has 12 residues. Trimming removed 2 bases from V and 6 bases from J; junction bases left unmatched: 0. The CDR3 is CASSLTGGEQYF. The CDR3 nucleotides are TGTGCCAGCAGTTTAACAGGGGGCGAGCAGTACTTC.

The chain combines TRBV6-4 with TRBJ2-1, with TRBD2 identical over 8 bases. There are 18 residues in the CDR3. V dropped 0 bases and J dropped 7; count of bases not matched to a gene: 14. Germline assignment: CDR1 MRHNA and CDR2 SNTAGT. The CDR3 is CASSDSFLSSGNKNEQFF. Written as DNA, the CDR3 is TGTGCCAGCAGTGACTCTTTTCTGAGTAGCGGGAACAAAAATGAGCAGTTCTTC.

The V and J genes are TRBV19 and TRBJ1-2; tentatively, D is TRBD1 (5 bases). Per germline, CDR1 LNHDA and CDR2 SQIVND (reference sequence). This CDR3 comprises 15 residues. Deletions cut 4 bases from V and 8 bases from J, with 20 bases between. The CDR3 spells CASSTFWRGSKGYTF. CDR3 nucleotide sequence: TGTGCCAGTAGTACTTTCTGGAGGGGATCGAAGGGCTACACCTTC.

The chain links TRBV12-5 to TRBJ1-5; possible D gene TRBD1, 6 bases. This CDR3 has 15 residues. V lost 0 bases and J 5 bases, leaving 11 bases between the germline ends. Germline values: CDR1 LGHNT, CDR2 FRNRAP. The CDR3 DNA sequence: TGTGCTAGTGGTTTGGTAGGGGGTTTCGATCAGCCCCAGCATTTT. Translated: CASGLVGGFDQPQHF.